The following is a TCR beta chain sequence with its context. The antigen is undetermined. The record originates from a study of T cells in Graves' hyperthyroidism and ophthalmopathy. Across the study: Specimen type is peripheral blood, collected at initial diagnosis prior to any treatment. Points from the study as a whole: Ophthalmopathy was predicted by the model a median of approximately 6 months ahead of onset. Most expanded thyroid clonotypes above 0.001 recurred in blood.

The PBMCs had their origin in 7.5 to 10 ml of fresh peripheral blood. What was amplified from RNA transcripts were TCR beta CDR3 regions. First-round RT-PCR of the TCR CDR3 relied on the HTBI primer set. TCRdb re-derived calls from the multiplex PCR reads in MiXCR, one entry per CDR3 protein. The repertoire holds 300,000 to 500,000 distinct CDR3 sequences, with about 14% as singletons. The TCR sequence derives from a man aged 45-60 years with Graves' ophthalmopathy. Source material: blood.

CDR3 in amino acids: CASRWASSYEQYF. In DNA, the CDR3 is TGTGCCAGCAGGTGGGCTAGCTCCTACGAGCAGTACTTC. V gene TRBV6-1 combines with J gene TRBJ2-7; D is uncertain. V lost 6 bases, J lost 0 bases, and 9 bases lay in between. CDR1 is MNHNS and CDR2 is SASEGT in the germline V gene. The CDR3 length is 13 residues.